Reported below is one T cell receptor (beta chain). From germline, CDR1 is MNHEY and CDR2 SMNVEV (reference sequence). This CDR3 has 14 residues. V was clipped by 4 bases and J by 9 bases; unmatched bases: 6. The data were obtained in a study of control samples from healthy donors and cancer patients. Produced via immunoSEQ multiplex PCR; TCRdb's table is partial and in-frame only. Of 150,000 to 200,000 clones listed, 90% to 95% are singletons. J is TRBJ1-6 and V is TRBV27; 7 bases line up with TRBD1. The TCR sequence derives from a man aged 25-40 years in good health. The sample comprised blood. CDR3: CASSSFPGGSPLHF. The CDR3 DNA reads TGTGCCAGCAGTTCATTTCCAGGGGGTTCACCCCTCCACTTT.